The TCR beta chain described here comes from a study of identifying expanded T cells in peripheral blood. This clone was seen once. Its antigen is not identified. TCRdb keeps only in-frame clones here, not all; method: immunoSEQ multiplex PCR. The data show about 54,000 clones, about nine tenths seen once. Study results and limitations: Roughly 2-week clone count variance significantly increased as total template count grew. Over about two and four weeks, about 16 and 19 clones changed, versus more than 1 between replicates.

Looked up from germline, CDR1 is SGHTA and CDR2 is FQGNSA. V was trimmed by 4 bases and J by 3 bases, leaving 12 bases between them. This CDR3 is built from 14 residues. Healthy donors had no documented immune events, such as infections, while sampled. The receptor was isolated from a person between 18 and 70 years old in good health. V usage is TRBV7-2 and J usage is TRBJ2-5; a weak D match, TRBD1 (5 bases). The sequencing input was blood. The CDR3 here is CASSSQGLKETQYF. The CDR3 bases are TGTGCCAGCAGCTCTCAGGGTTTAAAAGAGACCCAGTACTTC.